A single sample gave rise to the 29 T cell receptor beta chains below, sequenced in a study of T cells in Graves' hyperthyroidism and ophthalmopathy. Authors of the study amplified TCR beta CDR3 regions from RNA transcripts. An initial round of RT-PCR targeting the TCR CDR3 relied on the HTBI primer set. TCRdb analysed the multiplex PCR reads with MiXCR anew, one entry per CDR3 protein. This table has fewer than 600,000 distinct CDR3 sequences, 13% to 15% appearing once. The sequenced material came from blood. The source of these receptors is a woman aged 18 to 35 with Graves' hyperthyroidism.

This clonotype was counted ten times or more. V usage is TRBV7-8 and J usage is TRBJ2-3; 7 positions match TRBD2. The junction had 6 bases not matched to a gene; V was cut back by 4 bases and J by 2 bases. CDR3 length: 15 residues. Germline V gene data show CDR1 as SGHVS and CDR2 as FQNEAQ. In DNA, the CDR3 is TGTGCCAGCAGCTCGTTCGCGGGAGTCACAGATACGCAGTATTTT. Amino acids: CASSSFAGVTDTQYF.

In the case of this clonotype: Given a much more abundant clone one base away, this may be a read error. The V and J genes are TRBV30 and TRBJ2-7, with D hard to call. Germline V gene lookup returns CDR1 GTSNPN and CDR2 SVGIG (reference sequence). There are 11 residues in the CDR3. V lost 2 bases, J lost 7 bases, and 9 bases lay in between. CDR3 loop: CAWSQLREQYF. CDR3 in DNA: TGTGCCTGGAGTCAGCTAAGGGAGCAGTACTTC.

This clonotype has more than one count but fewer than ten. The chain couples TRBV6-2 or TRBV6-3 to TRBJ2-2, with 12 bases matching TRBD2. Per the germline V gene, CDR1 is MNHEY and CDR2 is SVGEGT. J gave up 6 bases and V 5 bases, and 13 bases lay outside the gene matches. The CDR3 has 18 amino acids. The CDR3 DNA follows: TGTGCCAGCAGTCAGACTAGCGGGAGAACCGTGGGCCCCGGGGAGCTGTTTTTT. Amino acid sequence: CASSQTSGRTVGPGELFF.

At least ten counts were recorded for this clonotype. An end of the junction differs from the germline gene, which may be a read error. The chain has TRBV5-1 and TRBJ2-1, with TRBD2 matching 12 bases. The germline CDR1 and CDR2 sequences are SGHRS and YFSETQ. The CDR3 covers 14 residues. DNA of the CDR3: TGTGCTTCGACTAGCGGGAGTCTGGACAATGAGCAGTTCTTC. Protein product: CASTSGSLDNEQFF.

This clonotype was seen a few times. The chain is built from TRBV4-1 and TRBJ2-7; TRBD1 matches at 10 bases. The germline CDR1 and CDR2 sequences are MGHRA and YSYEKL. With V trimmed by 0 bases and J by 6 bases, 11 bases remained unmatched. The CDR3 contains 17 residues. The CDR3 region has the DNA TGCGCCAGCAGCCAAGAGATAAGGGACAGGGGAAGGGGCGAGCAGTACTTC. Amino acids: CASSQEIRDRGRGEQYF.

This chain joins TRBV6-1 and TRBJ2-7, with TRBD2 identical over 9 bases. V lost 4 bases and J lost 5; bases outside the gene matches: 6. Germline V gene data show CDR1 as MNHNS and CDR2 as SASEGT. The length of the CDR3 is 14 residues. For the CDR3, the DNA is TGTGCCAGCAGTGTCTGGCGGGAGGGGAACGAGCAGTACTTC. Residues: CASSVWREGNEQYF.

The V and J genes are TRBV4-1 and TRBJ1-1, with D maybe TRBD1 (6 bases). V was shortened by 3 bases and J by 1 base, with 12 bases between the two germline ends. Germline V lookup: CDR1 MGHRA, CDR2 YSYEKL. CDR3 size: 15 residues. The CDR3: CASSQAGATNTEAFF. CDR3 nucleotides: TGCGCCAGCAGCCAGGCAGGGGCGACGAACACTGAAGCTTTCTTT.

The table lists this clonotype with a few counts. This CDR3 is CASSYPPGQRGNTIYF. The DNA for the CDR3 is TGTGCCAGCAGTTACCCTCCGGGACAGCGTGGAAACACCATATATTTT. V is TRBV6-5 and J is TRBJ1-3; TRBD1 agrees at 7 bases. Looked up from germline, CDR1 is MNHEY and CDR2 is SVGAGI. V dropped 2 bases and J dropped 3; count of bases not matched to a gene: 7. This CDR3 is 16 amino acids long.

CDR3 in DNA: TGCGCCAGCAGCTGGGGTCCCTTCGGGGATGAGCAGTTCTTC. It specifies CASSWGPFGDEQFF. This chain uses TRBV5-1 with TRBJ2-1; D might be TRBD2 (5 bases). V was trimmed by 3 bases and J by 8 bases, leaving 15 bases between them. Germline CDR1 and CDR2: SGHRS and YFSETQ. This CDR3 region has 14 residues.

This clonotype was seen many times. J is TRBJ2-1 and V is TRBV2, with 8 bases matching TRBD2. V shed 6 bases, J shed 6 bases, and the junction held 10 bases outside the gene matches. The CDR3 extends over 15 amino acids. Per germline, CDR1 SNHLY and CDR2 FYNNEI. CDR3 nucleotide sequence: TGTGCCAGCAGGGTTGGAAGCGGGAGAGGCAATGAGCAGTTCTTC. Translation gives CASRVGSGRGNEQFF.

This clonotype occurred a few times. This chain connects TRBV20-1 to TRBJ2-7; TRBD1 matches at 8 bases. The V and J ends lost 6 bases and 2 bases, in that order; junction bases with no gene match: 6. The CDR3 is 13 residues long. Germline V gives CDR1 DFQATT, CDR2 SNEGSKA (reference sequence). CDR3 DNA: TGCAGTGCCAGGGGCAGGGGGCCCTACGAGCAGTACTTC. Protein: CSARGRGPYEQYF.

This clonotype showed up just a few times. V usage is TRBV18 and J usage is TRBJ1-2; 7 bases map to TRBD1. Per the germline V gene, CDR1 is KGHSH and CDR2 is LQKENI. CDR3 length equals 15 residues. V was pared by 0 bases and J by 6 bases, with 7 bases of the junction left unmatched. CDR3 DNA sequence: TGTGCCAGCTCACCACCGGGGCAGGGGGTCGATGGCTACACCTTC. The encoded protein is CASSPPGQGVDGYTF.

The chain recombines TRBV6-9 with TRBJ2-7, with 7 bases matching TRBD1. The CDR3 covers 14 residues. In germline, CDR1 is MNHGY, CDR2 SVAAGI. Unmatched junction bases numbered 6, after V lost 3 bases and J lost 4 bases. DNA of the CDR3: TGTGCCAGCAGTTACCCGGGACAGTATTACGAGCAGTACTTC. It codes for CASSYPGQYYEQYF.

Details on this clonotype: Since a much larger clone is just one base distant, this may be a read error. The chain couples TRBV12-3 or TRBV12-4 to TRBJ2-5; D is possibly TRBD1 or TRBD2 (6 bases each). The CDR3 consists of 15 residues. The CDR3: CASSFGGGYQGTQYF. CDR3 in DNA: TGTGCCAGCAGTTTTGGAGGGGGATACCAAGGGACCCAGTACTTC.

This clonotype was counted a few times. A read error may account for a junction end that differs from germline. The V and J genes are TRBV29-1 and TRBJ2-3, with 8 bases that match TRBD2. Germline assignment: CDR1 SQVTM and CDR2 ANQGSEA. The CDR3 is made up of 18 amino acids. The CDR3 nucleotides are TGCAGCGTTGAACGAGTCGGGAGGGGACCAGTTTCAGGGGATACGCGGTATTTT. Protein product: CSVERVGRGPVSGDTRYF.

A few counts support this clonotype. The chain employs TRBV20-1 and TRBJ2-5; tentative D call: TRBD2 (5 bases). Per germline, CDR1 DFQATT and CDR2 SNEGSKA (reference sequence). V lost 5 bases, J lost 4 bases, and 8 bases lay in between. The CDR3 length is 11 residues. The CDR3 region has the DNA TGCAGTGCTTGGGAGTTAGAGACCCAGTACTTC. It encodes CSAWELETQYF.

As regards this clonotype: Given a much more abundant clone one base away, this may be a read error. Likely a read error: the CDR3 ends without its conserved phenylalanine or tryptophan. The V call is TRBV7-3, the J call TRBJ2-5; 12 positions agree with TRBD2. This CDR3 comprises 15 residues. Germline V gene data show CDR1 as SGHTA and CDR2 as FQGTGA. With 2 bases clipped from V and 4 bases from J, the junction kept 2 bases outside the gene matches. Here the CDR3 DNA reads TGTGCCAGCAGCTTACTAGCGGGAGGGTTAGAGACCCAGTACCTC. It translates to CASSLLAGGLETQYL.

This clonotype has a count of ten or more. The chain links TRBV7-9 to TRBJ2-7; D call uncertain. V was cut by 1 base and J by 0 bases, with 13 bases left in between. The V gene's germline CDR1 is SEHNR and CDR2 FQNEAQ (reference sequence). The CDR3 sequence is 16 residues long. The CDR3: CASSLVGLRSSYEQYF. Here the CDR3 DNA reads TGTGCCAGCAGCTTAGTCGGGCTACGGAGCTCCTACGAGCAGTACTTC.

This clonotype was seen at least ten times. The CDR3: CASEKTGEGNTEAFF. As DNA, the CDR3 is TGTGCCAGCGAGAAGACAGGGGAGGGGAACACTGAAGCTTTCTTT. The chain joins TRBV6-1 to TRBJ1-1, with TRBD1 identical over 8 bases. Germline CDR1 is MNHNS and CDR2 is SASEGT. The ends lost 8 bases at V and 1 base at J; junction bases unmatched: 9. The CDR3 covers 15 residues.

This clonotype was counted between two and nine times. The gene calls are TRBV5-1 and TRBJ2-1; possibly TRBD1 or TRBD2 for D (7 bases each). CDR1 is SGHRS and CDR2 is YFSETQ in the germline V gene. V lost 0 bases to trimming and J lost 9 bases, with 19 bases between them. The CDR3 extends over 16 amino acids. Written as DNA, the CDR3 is TGCGCCAGCAGCTTGGCGAGCGGGACAGTTCCCAGTGAGCAGTTCTTC. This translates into CASSLASGTVPSEQFF.

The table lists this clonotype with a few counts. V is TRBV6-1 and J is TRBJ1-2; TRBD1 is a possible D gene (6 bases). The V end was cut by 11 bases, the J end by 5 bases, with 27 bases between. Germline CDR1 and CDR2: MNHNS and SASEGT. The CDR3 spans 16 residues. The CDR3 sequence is CAGRGLGGARWYGYTF. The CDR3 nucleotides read TGTGCCGGCCGCGGGTTGGGGGGGGCGAGGTGGTATGGCTACACCTTC.

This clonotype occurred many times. CDR3 in DNA: TGTGCCAGCAGCTCTCTTCCCGAGTACGAGCAGTACTTC. It specifies CASSSLPEYEQYF. This chain links TRBV7-2 with TRBJ2-7; D uncertain. The V and J ends lost 4 bases and 4 bases respectively, with 11 bases between them. The length of the CDR3 is 13 residues. The germline V gene has CDR1 SGHTA and CDR2 FQGNSA.

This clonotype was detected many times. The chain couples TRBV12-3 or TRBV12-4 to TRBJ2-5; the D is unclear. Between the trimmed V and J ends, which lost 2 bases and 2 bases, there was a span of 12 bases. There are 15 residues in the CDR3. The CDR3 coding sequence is TGTGCCAGCAGTTTATCCTTGGCTAGTCAAGAGACCCAGTACTTC. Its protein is CASSLSLASQETQYF.

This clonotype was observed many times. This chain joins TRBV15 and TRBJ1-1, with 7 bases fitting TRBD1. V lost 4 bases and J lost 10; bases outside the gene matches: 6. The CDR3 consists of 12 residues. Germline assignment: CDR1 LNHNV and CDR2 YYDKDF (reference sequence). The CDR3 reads CATSNFRTGAFF. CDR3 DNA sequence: TGTGCCACCAGCAACTTTAGGACAGGAGCTTTCTTT.

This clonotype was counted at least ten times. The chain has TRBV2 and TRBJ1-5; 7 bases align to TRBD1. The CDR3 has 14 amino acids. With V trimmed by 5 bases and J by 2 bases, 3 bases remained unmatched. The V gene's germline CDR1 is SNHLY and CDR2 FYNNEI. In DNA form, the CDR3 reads TGTGCCAGCAGTTGGGACAGAGGCAATCAGCCCCAGCATTTT. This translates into CASSWDRGNQPQHF.

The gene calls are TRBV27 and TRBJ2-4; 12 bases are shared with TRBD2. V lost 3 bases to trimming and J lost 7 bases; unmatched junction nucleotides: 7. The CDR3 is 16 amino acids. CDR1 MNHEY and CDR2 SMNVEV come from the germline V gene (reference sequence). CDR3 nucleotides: TGTGCCAGCAGTTTCGTTACTAGCGGGAGGCGTAACATTCAGTACTTC. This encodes CASSFVTSGRRNIQYF.

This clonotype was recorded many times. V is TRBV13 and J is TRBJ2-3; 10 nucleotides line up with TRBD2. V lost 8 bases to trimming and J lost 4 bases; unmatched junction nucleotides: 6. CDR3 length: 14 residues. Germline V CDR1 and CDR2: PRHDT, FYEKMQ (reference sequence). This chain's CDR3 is CASEASGSSDTQYF. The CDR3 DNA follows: TGTGCCAGCGAGGCTAGCGGGAGCTCAGATACGCAGTATTTT.

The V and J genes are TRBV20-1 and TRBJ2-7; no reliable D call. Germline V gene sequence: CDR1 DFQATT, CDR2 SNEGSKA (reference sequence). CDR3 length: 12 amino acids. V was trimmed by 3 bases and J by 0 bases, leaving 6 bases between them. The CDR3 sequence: CSASSSSYEQYV. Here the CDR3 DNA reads TGCAGTGCTAGTAGCAGCTCCTACGAGCAGTACGTC.

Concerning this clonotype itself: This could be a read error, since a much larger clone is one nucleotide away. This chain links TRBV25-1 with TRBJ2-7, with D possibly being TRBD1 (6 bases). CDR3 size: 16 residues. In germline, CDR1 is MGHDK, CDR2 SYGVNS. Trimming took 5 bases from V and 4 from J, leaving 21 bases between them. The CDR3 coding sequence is TGTGCCAGCAGTAACCTACCGGGACAAGGGTCGTACGAGCAGTACTTC. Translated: CASSNLPGQGSYEQYF.